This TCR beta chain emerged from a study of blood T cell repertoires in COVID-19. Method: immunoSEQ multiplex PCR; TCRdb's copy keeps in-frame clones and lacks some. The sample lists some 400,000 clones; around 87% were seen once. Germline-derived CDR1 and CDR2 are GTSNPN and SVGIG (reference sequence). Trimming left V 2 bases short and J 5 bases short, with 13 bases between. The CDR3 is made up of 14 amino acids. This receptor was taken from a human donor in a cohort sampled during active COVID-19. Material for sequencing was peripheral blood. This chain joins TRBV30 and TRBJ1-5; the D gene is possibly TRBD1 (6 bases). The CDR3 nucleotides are TGTGCCTGGAGTCGAGGACAGCCAGATCAGCCCCAGCATTTT. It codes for CAWSRGQPDQPQHF.